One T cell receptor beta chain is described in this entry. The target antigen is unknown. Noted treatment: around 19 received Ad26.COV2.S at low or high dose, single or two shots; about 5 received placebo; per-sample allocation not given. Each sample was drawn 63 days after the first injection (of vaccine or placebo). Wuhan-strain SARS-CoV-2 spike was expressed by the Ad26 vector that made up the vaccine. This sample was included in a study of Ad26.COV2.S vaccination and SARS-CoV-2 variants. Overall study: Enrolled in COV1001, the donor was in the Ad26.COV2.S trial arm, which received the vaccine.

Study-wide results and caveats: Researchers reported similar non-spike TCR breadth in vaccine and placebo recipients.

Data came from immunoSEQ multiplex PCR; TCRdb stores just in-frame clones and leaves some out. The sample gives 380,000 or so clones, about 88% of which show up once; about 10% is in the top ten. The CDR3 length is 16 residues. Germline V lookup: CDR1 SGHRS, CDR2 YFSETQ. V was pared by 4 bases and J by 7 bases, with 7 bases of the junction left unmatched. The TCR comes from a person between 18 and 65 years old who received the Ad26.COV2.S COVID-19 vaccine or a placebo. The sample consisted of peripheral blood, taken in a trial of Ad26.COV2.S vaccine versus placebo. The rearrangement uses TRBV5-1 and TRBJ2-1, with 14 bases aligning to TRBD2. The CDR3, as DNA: TGCGCCAGCAGCATGCCGGGACTAGCGGGAGTAAATGAGCAGTTCTTC. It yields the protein CASSMPGLAGVNEQFF.